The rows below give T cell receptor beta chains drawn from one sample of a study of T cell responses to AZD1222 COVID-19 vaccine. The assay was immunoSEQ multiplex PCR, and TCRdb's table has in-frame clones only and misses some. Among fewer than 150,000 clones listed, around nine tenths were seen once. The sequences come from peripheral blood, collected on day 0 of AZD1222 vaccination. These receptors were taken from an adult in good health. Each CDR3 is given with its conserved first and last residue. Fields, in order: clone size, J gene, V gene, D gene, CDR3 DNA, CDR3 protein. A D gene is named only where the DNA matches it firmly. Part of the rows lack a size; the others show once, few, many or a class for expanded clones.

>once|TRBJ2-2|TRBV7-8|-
TGTGCCAGCAGTCCACATGTTTCCGGGGAGCTGTTTTTT
CASSPHVSGELFF
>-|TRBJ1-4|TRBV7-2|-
TGTGCCAGCAGCTTAGGGACACCTAAAAAACTGTTTTTT
CASSLGTPKKLFF
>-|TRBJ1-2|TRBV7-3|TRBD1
TGTGCCAGCAGCTCGATAGGACAGGGGGCTTCTGGCTACACCTTC
CASSSIGQGASGYTF
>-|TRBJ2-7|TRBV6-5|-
TGTGCCAGCAGCTCACCGGTCGGCTGGAACTACGAGCAGTACTTC
CASSSPVGWNYEQYF
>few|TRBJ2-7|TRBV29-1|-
TGCAGCGTTGAAAACACGGAGGAGCAGTACTTC
CSVENTEEQYF
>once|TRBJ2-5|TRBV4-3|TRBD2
TGCGCCAGCAGCGCTCAACTACTAGCGGGGGAAGAGACCCAGTACTTC
CASSAQLLAGEETQYF
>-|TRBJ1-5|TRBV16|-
TGTGCCAGCAGCCACGGGGACCGAGGCGGCAATCAGCCCCAGCATTTT
CASSHGDRGGNQPQHF
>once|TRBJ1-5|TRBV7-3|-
TGTGCCAGCAGCTTATCCTCTAATCAGCCCCAGCATTTT
CASSLSSNQPQHF
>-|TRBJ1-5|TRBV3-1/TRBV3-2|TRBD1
TGTGCCAGCAGCCTAGGACAGGCGGGTCAGCCCCAGCATTTT
CASSLGQAGQPQHF
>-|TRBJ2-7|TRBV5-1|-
TGCGCCAGCAGCTTGGCGTTACGCGTTCAAGGGGGGGAGCAGTACTTC
CASSLALRVQGGEQYF
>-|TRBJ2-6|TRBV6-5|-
TGTGCCAGCAGTCCCTTACTCTCTGGGGCCAACGTCCTGACTTTC
CASSPLLSGANVLTF
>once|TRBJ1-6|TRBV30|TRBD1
TGTGCCTGGGCGATACAGGGGGCAGGATCACCCCTCCACTTT
CAWAIQGAGSPLHF
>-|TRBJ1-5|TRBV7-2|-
TGTGCCAGCAGCCTTAACAATCGGCCCCAGCATTTT
CASSLNNRPQHF